These T cell receptor beta chains were read from a single sample in a study of cytomegalovirus exposure and HLA in healthy donors. Sequencing was performed with immunoSEQ multiplex PCR; in TCRdb, only in-frame clones are kept and a portion is missing. The table has 150,000 to 200,000 clones, about 80% seen once. The sequenced sample consisted of PBMCs. These receptors were obtained from a woman aged 25 to 45 in good health and CMV-seronegative. CDR3s include the opening cysteine and the closing phenylalanine or tryptophan. Each record gives: D gene, clone size, J gene, V gene, CDR3 protein, CDR3 DNA. The D gene is left open where the match is weak. Size tells how often a clone was seen (once, few, many) or the class of an expanded clone, and some rows leave it out.

>TRBD2|-|TRBJ2-5|TRBV9
CASSAARTSGRQETQYF
TGTGCCAGCAGCGCGGCGAGGACTAGCGGGAGACAAGAGACCCAGTACTTC
>TRBD1|few|TRBJ2-7|TRBV7-9
CASSPMTGTGPYEQYF
TGTGCCAGCAGCCCGATGACCGGGACAGGGCCCTACGAGCAGTACTTC
>TRBD2|-|TRBJ2-3|TRBV9
CASSAQTSGATQYF
TGTGCCAGCAGCGCTCAGACTAGCGGGGCTACGCAGTATTTT
>-|-|TRBJ1-5|TRBV28
CASSYQGYSNQPQHF
TGTGCCAGCAGTTATCAGGGGTATAGCAATCAGCCCCAGCATTTT
>TRBD1|-|TRBJ2-7|TRBV28
CASPPSGQVLYEQYF
TGTGCCAGTCCCCCGTCGGGACAGGTTCTCTACGAGCAGTACTTC
>TRBD2|-|TRBJ2-3|TRBV4-3
CASSQEPGLADHTDTQYF
TGCGCCAGCAGCCAAGAACCTGGACTAGCAGACCACACAGATACGCAGTATTTT
>-|-|TRBJ1-1|TRBV18
CASSPTLSREATEAFF
TGTGCCAGCTCACCAACGCTAAGTCGGGAGGCAACTGAAGCTTTCTTT
>-|-|TRBJ2-7|TRBV19
CASSSGDMSSYEQYF
TGTGCCAGTAGTTCAGGGGACATGAGCTCCTACGAGCAGTACTTC
>-|few|TRBJ1-2|TRBV7-9
CASSLGGRGGYTF
TGTGCCAGCAGCTTAGGAGGCAGGGGCGGCTACACCTTC
>TRBD1|-|TRBJ1-1|TRBV30
CAWSGDSVNTEAFF
TGTGCCTGGAGTGGGGACAGCGTGAACACTGAAGCTTTCTTT
>TRBD2|-|TRBJ2-2|TRBV6-1
CASSEAGLAAYTGELFF
TGTGCCAGCAGTGAAGCGGGGCTAGCGGCCTACACCGGGGAGCTGTTTTTT
>-|once|TRBJ1-4|TRBV30
CKQKAAYEKLFF
TGCAAGCAGAAGGCGGCATACGAAAAACTGTTTTTT
>TRBD2|-|TRBJ2-3|TRBV9
CASSVGRAGNTDTQYF
TGTGCCAGCAGCGTAGGTCGAGCGGGGAACACAGATACGCAGTATTTT
>-|-|TRBJ2-7|TRBV19
CASSIAAGVYEQYF
TGTGCCAGTAGTATAGCAGCAGGGGTGTACGAGCAGTACTTC
>-|-|TRBJ2-3|TRBV9
CASSAQVADTQYF
TGTGCCAGCAGCGCACAGGTGGCGGATACGCAGTATTTT
>-|-|TRBJ2-7|TRBV27
CASTDSAGFPYEQYF
TGTGCCAGCACCGATTCCGCAGGGTTCCCCTACGAGCAGTACTTC
>-|-|TRBJ2-2|TRBV7-8
CASSYVGGTNTGELFF
TGTGCCAGCAGCTACGTGGGGGGAACGAACACCGGGGAGCTGTTTTTT
>TRBD1|-|TRBJ2-1|TRBV25-1
CASRMGQGSRGQFF
TGTGCCAGCAGGATGGGACAGGGATCCCGGGGGCAGTTCTTC
>-|-|TRBJ1-5|TRBV10-3
CAISEGQYSNQPQHF
TGTGCCATCAGTGAGGGACAGTATAGCAATCAGCCCCAGCATTTT
>-|few|TRBJ2-7|TRBV6-5
CASSIGGSEQYF
TGTGCCAGCAGTATCGGAGGTTCCGAGCAGTACTTC
>-|few|TRBJ2-7|TRBV7-2
CASSLGGLAGADEQYF
TGTGCCAGCAGCTTAGGAGGACTGGCAGGGGCAGACGAGCAGTACTTC
>TRBD1|-|TRBJ2-3|TRBV30
CAWSEGQGATDTQYF
TGTGCCTGGAGTGAGGGACAGGGGGCAACAGATACGCAGTATTTT
>TRBD1|-|TRBJ2-7|TRBV9
CASSEGTGDAYEQYF
TGTGCCAGCAGCGAAGGGACAGGGGACGCCTACGAGCAGTACTTC
>-|-|TRBJ2-7|TRBV30
CAWSVDRSITYEQYF
TGTGCCTGGAGTGTGGACAGATCCATAACCTACGAGCAGTACTTC
>-|-|TRBJ2-7|TRBV4-1
CASSQELGQGFYEQYF
TGCGCCAGCAGCCAAGAACTGGGGCAGGGATTCTACGAGCAGTACTTC
>TRBD2|-|TRBJ2-7|TRBV19
CASSIIGTSGRHYEQYF
TGTGCCAGTAGTATAATCGGGACTAGCGGGAGACACTACGAGCAGTACTTC
>-|-|TRBJ2-1|TRBV5-1
CASSLGHGYNEQFF
TGCGCCAGCAGCTTGGGTCACGGTTACAATGAGCAGTTCTTC
>TRBD2|once|TRBJ2-7|TRBV27
CASSFASGTYEQYF
TGTGCCAGCAGTTTTGCTAGCGGGACCTACGAGCAGTACTTC
>TRBD1|few|TRBJ2-5|TRBV25-1
CASSARGHETQYF
TGTGCCAGCAGTGCCAGGGGGCACGAGACCCAGTACTTC
>-|-|TRBJ2-5|TRBV28
CASSTPRVLETQYF
TGTGCCAGCAGTACCCCCCGGGTCCTGGAGACCCAGTACTTC
>-|once|TRBJ2-5|TRBV18
CASSPARSQETQYF
TGTGCCAGCTCACCGGCCAGATCCCAAGAGACCCAGTACTTC
>TRBD2|-|TRBJ2-1|TRBV19
CASRGLAPKQFF
TGTGCCAGTAGGGGACTAGCGCCTAAGCAGTTCTTC
>-|-|TRBJ2-5|TRBV4-1
CASSQLTRRETQYF
TGCGCCAGCAGCCAACTGACTAGACGAGAGACCCAGTACTTC